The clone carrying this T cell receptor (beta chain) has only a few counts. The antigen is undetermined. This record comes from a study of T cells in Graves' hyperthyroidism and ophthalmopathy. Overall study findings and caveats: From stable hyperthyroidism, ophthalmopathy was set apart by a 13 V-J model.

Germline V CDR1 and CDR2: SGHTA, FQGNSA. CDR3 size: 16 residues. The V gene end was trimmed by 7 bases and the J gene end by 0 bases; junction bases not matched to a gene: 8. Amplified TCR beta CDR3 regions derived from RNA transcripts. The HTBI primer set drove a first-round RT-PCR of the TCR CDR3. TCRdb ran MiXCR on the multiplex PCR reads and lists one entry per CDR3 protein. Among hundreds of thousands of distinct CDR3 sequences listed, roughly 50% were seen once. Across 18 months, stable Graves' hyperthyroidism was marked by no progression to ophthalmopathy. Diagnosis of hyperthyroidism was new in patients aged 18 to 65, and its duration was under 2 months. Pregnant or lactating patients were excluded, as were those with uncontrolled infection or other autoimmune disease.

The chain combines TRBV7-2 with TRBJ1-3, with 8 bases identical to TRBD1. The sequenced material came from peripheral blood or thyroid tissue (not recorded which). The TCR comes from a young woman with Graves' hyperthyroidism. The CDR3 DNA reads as TGTGCCAGCACCCGGACAGGGCTCGACTCTGGAAACACCATATATTTT. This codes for CASTRTGLDSGNTIYF.